What follows are 27 T cell receptor beta chains derived from one specimen sequenced in a study of T cell responses to AZD1222 COVID-19 vaccine. Some clones are missing from TCRdb's copy, which holds only in-frame ones; the method was immunoSEQ multiplex PCR. The sample lists approximately 94,000 clones, more than 75% occurring once. The specimen comprised peripheral blood, sampled on day 0 of MenACWY control vaccination. The source is an adult in good health.

This clone was observed many times. The chain carries TRBV30 and TRBJ1-1; TRBD1 matches 9 bases. The J segment lost 4 bases and the V segment lost 7 bases, leaving 7 bases of the junction unmatched. Germline CDR1 and CDR2: GTSNPN and SVGIG (reference sequence). CDR3 length equals 13 residues. The CDR3 DNA follows: TGTGCCTTGAGGACAGGGGTGGGCACTGAAGCTTTCTTT. This encodes CALRTGVGTEAFF.

The rearrangement links TRBV28 to TRBJ2-4, with TRBD1 as a possible D gene (6 bases). V dropped 3 bases and J dropped 0 bases, with 18 bases sitting between them. The germline gives CDR1 MDHEN, CDR2 SYDVKM. This CDR3 comprises 18 residues. CDR3 amino acids: CASSLGTGTFLAKNIQYF. The CDR3 coding sequence is TGTGCCAGCAGTTTGGGCACCGGGACATTCCTAGCCAAAAACATTCAGTACTTC.

This chain uses TRBV18 with TRBJ2-7; TRBD1 matches 10 bases. The junction had 7 bases not matched to a gene; V was cut back by 0 bases and J by 5 bases. The CDR3 covers 16 residues. Germline V CDR1 and CDR2: KGHSH, LQKENI. The CDR3 nucleotides are TGTGCCAGCTCACCACCCGGACAGGGGGTCTTGCACGAGCAGTACTTC. Encoded protein: CASSPPGQGVLHEQYF.

This chain uses TRBV4-3 with TRBJ2-1, with TRBD1 identical over 8 bases. CDR3 length: 17 amino acids. V lost 5 bases to trimming and J lost 8 bases; unmatched junction nucleotides: 17. The V gene's germline CDR1 is LGHNA and CDR2 YSLEER. Written as DNA, the CDR3 is TGCGCCAGCAGCTCCATGGCCGGGACAGGCGTGGGAGATGAGCAGTTCTTC. Amino acids: CASSSMAGTGVGDEQFF.

The chain's CDR3 is CASSQDRRNQPQHF. In DNA form, the CDR3 reads TGTGCCAGCAGCCAAGATAGGAGGAATCAGCCCCAGCATTTT. The V call is TRBV3-1 (or the pseudogene TRBV3-2), the J call TRBJ1-5; unclear D gene. Germline V gene lookup returns CDR1 LGHDT and CDR2 YNNKEL (reference sequence). V was cut by 0 bases and J by 4 bases, with 7 bases left in between. This CDR3 region has 14 residues.

The count of this clone is one. V is TRBV6-5 and J is TRBJ1-1, with D possibly being TRBD1 (5 bases). The CDR3 spans 14 residues. Germline loops: CDR1 MNHEY, CDR2 SVGAGI. The ends were cut back, 6 bases at V and 1 base at J, with 12 bases in the middle. The CDR3 sequence is CASSPGRKNTEAFF. The CDR3 region has the DNA TGTGCCAGCAGCCCAGGGCGAAAGAACACTGAAGCTTTCTTT.

The chain links TRBV9 to TRBJ1-1; D remains ambiguous. Germline-derived CDR1 and CDR2 are SGDLS and YYNGEE. The CDR3 loop spans 15 amino acids. The V end was cut by 0 bases, the J end by 1 base, with 10 bases between. DNA of the CDR3: TGTGCCAGCAGCGTAGTCCCTAAGGGGAACACTGAAGCTTTCTTT. Its protein product is CASSVVPKGNTEAFF.

CDR3 in amino acids: CASARDLDGYEQYF. CDR3 DNA: TGTGCCAGCGCACGAGATTTGGACGGCTACGAGCAGTACTTC. The chain links TRBV5-5 to TRBJ2-7; D gene ambiguous. The germline CDR1 and CDR2 sequences are SGHKS and YYEKEE (reference sequence). The V gene lost 7 bases and the J gene lost 3 bases, with 17 bases spanning the gap. This CDR3 comprises 14 residues.

Concerning this clone itself: At one end the junction does not follow the germline gene, possibly because of a read error. The chain employs TRBV7-7 and TRBJ2-5, with TRBD2 identical over 7 bases. The CDR3 consists of 16 residues. CDR1 and CDR2 from the germline V gene are SSHAT and FNYEAQ (reference sequence). CDR3 region: CASSSTPGLPQETQYF. The DNA of the CDR3 is TGTGCTAGCAGCTCAACACCGGGACTACCCCAAGAGACCCAGTACTTC.

V is TRBV29-1 and J is TRBJ2-7; TRBD1 agrees at 7 bases. Germline trimming cut 7 bases from V and 0 bases from J; bases unmatched to any gene: 6. CDR1 and CDR2 from the germline V gene are SQVTM and ANQGSEA. The CDR3 spans 13 residues. This chain's CDR3 is CSAGTDSSYEQYF. The CDR3 region has the DNA TGCAGCGCCGGGACAGATAGCTCCTACGAGCAGTACTTC.

CDR3 in DNA: TGCGCCAGCGCAGGAGATACTGAAGCTTTCTTT. This sequence encodes CASAGDTEAFF. The rearrangement uses TRBV10-1 and TRBJ1-1; D is unclear. The CDR3 is 11 residues long. The germline V gene encodes CDR1 WNHNN and CDR2 SYGVQD (reference sequence). Trimming shortened V by 8 bases and J by 5 bases, and 9 bases separated the two germline ends.

This clone appeared once. The V and J genes are TRBV18 and TRBJ1-5; a weak D match, TRBD1 (5 bases). The CDR3 extends over 19 amino acids. CDR1 KGHSH and CDR2 LQKENI come from the germline V gene. V lost 6 bases and J lost 0, with 24 bases in between. CDR3 in amino acids: CASSARGSARGYSNQPQHF. CDR3 in DNA: TGTGCCAGCTCTGCCCGGGGCAGTGCCCGGGGATATAGCAATCAGCCCCAGCATTTT.

V usage is TRBV18 and J usage is TRBJ1-5; D perhaps matches TRBD1 (6 bases). Germline CDR1 is KGHSH and CDR2 is LQKENI. Trimming removed 1 base from V and 6 bases from J, with 10 bases in between. The CDR3 sequence is 14 residues long. The CDR3 sequence: CASSPLRGGQPQHF. CDR3 bases: TGTGCCAGCTCACCACTTAGGGGGGGTCAGCCCCAGCATTTT.

V gene TRBV2 combines with J gene TRBJ1-1, with D perhaps TRBD1 (6 bases). This CDR3 has 14 amino acids. In germline, CDR1 is SNHLY, CDR2 FYNNEI. The V end lost 1 base, the J end lost 3 bases, and 9 bases lay between the germline ends. The CDR3 loop reads CASSEEGGDTEAFF. The CDR3 nucleotides are TGTGCCAGCAGTGAAGAGGGGGGGGACACTGAAGCTTTCTTT.

The chain links TRBV6-6 to TRBJ2-3, with TRBD2 matching 10 bases. The CDR3 loop spans 15 amino acids. J gave up 3 bases and V 5 bases, and 5 bases lay outside the gene matches. CDR1 is MNHNY and CDR2 is SVGAGI in the germline V gene (reference sequence). The CDR3 region is CASSHPSGRTDTQYF. Written as DNA, the CDR3 is TGTGCCAGCAGTCACCCTAGCGGGAGAACAGATACGCAGTATTTT.

The chain recombines TRBV11-2 with TRBJ1-5; unclear D gene. The CDR3 covers 12 residues. The germline V and J ends were trimmed by 1 base and 9 bases, with 7 bases remaining between them. From germline, CDR1 is SGHAT and CDR2 FQNNGV. CDR3 nucleotides: TGTGCCAGCAGCTTAGCGTGGGGGCCCCAGCATTTT. Encoded protein: CASSLAWGPQHF.

This clone was counted once. V is TRBV12-3 or TRBV12-4 and J is TRBJ2-3; D uncertain. The CDR3 sequence is 13 residues long. V was clipped by 7 bases and J by 0 bases, with 8 bases between them. The CDR3 coding sequence is TGTGCCAGCACCATTGACAGCACAGATACGCAGTATTTT. Protein product: CASTIDSTDTQYF.

This chain connects TRBV5-4 to TRBJ2-7, with 7 bases identical to TRBD2. Losses at the gene ends were 1 base for V and 0 bases for J; bases not matched to a gene: 4. The germline gives CDR1 SGHNT, CDR2 YYREEE (reference sequence). This CDR3 comprises 15 residues. CDR3 sequence: CASSLWASGSYEQYF. DNA of the CDR3: TGTGCCAGCAGCTTGTGGGCTAGCGGCTCCTACGAGCAGTACTTC.

The gene calls are TRBV7-9 and TRBJ1-2; TRBD1 aligns across 10 bases. The CDR3 length is 13 residues. CDR1 and CDR2 (germline): SEHNR, FQNEAQ (reference sequence). With V trimmed by 5 bases and J by 7 bases, 4 bases remained unmatched. CDR3 sequence (DNA): TGTGCCAGCAGCCAAGGGACAGGGGTTGGCTACACCTTC. Protein sequence: CASSQGTGVGYTF.

The count of this clone is one. The V and J genes are TRBV6-2 or TRBV6-3 and TRBJ2-1; unclear D gene. Germline CDR1 is MNHEY and CDR2 is SVGEGT. The CDR3 loop spans 13 amino acids. Trimming stripped 3 bases from V and 7 bases from J, with 10 bases between. CDR3 sequence: CASSYISGNEQFF. CDR3 nucleotides: TGTGCCAGCAGTTATATCTCCGGGAATGAGCAGTTCTTC.

The chain uses TRBV7-6 and TRBJ2-7, with TRBD2 identical over 13 bases. The germline V gene encodes CDR1 SGHVS and CDR2 FNYEAQ. This CDR3 is 15 amino acids long. The trim removed 5 bases at V and 2 bases at J, leaving 3 bases unmatched. DNA of the CDR3: TGTGCCAGCAGCCGGGGGACTAGCGGGGCCTACGAGCAGTACTTC. Its protein is CASSRGTSGAYEQYF.

This rearrangement joins TRBV5-6 to TRBJ1-2; D not certain. This CDR3 is 11 amino acids long. The germline V gene encodes CDR1 SGHDT and CDR2 YYEEEE. The ends were cut back, 0 bases at V and 8 bases at J, with 5 bases in the middle. The CDR3 coding sequence is TGTGCCAGCAGCTTGGCTGGAGGCTACACCTTC. Translated: CASSLAGGYTF.

The V call is TRBV7-2, the J call TRBJ2-1; D possibly corresponds to TRBD2 (5 bases). The V end lost 2 bases, the J end lost 5 bases, and 13 bases lay between the germline ends. Germline CDR1 and CDR2: SGHTA and FQGNSA. The CDR3 runs 15 residues. The CDR3 DNA is TGTGCCAGCAGCTTAAACGGCGGGTCTAACAATGAGCAGTTCTTC. It specifies CASSLNGGSNNEQFF.

This chain joins TRBV7-2 and TRBJ1-5; a weak D match, TRBD1 (5 bases). Per germline, CDR1 SGHTA and CDR2 FQGNSA. V was shortened by 5 bases and J by 2 bases, with 13 bases between the two germline ends. The CDR3 has 15 residues. For the CDR3, the DNA is TGTGCCAGCAGCCAGCAGGCACAGGGCAATCAGCCCCAGCATTTT. This sequence encodes CASSQQAQGNQPQHF. The whole variable domain, filled in from reference TRBV7-2 and TRBJ1-5, reads GAGVSQSPSNKVTEKGKDVELRCDPISGHTALYWYRQSLGQGLEFLIYFQGNSAPDKSGLPSDRFSAERTGGSVSTLTIQRTQQEDSAVYLCASSQQAQGNQPQHFGDGTRLSIL.

The chain is built from TRBV6-4 and TRBJ2-5; D may correspond to TRBD1 or TRBD2 (5 bases each). CDR1 MRHNA and CDR2 SNTAGT come from the germline V gene. Deletions cut 2 bases from V and 7 bases from J, with 11 bases between. The CDR3 consists of 13 residues. The CDR3 coding sequence is TGTGCCAGCAGTGACGTAGAGGGGACGACCCAGTACTTC. Protein product: CASSDVEGTTQYF.

This clone was seen only once. The V and J genes are TRBV7-3 and TRBJ2-7; 10 bases are a match to TRBD2. Per the germline V gene, CDR1 is SGHTA and CDR2 is FQGTGA. CDR3 length: 14 residues. After removal of 5 bases from V and 4 bases from J, the junction contained 5 bases not matched to a gene. CDR3 sequence reads: CASSVSGGLYEQYF. Written as DNA, the CDR3 is TGTGCCAGCAGCGTTAGCGGGGGGTTATACGAGCAGTACTTC.

V usage is TRBV25-1 and J usage is TRBJ1-1, with 7 bases that match TRBD1. The CDR3 loop spans 12 amino acids. V lost 7 bases to trimming and J lost 12 bases; unmatched junction nucleotides: 11. CDR1 is MGHDK and CDR2 is SYGVNS in the germline V gene. The CDR3, as DNA: TGTGCCAGCACTGACGGGTGGACAGGTACTTTCTTT. Protein: CASTDGWTGTFF.